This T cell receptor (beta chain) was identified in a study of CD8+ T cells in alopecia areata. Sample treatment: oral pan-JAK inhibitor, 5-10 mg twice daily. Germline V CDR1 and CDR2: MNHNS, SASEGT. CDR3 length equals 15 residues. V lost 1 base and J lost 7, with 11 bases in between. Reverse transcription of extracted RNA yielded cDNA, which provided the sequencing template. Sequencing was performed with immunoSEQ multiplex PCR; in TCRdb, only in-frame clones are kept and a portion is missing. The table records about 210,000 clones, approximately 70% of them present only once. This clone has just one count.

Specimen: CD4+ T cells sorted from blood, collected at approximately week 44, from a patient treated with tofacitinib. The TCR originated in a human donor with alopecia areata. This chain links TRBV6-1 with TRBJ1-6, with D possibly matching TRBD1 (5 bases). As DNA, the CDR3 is TGTGCCAGCAGTGAAGTGGGGACCCCAAATTCACCCCTCCACTTT. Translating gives CASSEVGTPNSPLHF.